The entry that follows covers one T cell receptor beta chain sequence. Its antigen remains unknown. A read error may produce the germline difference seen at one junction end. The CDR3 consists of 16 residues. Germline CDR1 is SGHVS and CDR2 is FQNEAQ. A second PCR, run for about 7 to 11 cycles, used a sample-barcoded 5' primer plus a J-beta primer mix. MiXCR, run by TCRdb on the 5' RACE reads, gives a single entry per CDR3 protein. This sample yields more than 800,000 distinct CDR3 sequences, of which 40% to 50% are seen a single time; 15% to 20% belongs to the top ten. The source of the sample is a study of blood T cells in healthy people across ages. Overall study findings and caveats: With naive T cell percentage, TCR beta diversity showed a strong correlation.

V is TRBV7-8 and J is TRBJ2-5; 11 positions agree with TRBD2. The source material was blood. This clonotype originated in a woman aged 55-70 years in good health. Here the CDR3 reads CANSFATSGSRETQYF. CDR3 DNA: TGTGCCAACAGCTTCGCAACTAGCGGGAGTCGAGAGACCCAGTACTTC.